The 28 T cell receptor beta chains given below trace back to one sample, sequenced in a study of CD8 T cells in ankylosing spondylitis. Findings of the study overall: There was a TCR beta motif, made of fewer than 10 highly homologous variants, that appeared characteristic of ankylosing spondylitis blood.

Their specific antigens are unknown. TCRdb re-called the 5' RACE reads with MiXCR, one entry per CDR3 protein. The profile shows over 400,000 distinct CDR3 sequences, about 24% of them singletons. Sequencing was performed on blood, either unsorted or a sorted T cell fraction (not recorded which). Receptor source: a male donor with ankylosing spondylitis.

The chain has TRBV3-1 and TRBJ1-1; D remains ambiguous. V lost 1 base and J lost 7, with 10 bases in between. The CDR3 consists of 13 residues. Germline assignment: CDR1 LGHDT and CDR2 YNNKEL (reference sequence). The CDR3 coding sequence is TGTGCCAGCAGCCAAGGGTGGCAGGTTGAAGCTTTCTTT. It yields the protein CASSQGWQVEAFF.

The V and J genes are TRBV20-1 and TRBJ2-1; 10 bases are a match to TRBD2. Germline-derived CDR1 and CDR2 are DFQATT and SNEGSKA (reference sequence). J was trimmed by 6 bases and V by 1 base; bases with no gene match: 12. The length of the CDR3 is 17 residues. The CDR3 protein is CSARGPPASGRPNEQFF. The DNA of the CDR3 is TGCAGTGCTAGAGGTCCCCCCGCTAGCGGGAGACCCAATGAGCAGTTCTTC.

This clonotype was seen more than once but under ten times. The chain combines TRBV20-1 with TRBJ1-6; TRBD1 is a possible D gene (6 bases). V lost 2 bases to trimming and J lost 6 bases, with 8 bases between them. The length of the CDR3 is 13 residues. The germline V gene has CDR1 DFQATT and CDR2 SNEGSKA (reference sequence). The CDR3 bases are TGCAGTGCTAGAATGGACAGTAATTCACCCCTCCACTTT. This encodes CSARMDSNSPLHF.

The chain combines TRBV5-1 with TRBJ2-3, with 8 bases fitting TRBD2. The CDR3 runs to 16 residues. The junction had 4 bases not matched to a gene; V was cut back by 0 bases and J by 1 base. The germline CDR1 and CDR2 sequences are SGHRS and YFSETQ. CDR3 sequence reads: CASSLGLAWGTDTQYF. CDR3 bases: TGCGCCAGCAGCTTGGGACTAGCGTGGGGCACAGATACGCAGTATTTT.

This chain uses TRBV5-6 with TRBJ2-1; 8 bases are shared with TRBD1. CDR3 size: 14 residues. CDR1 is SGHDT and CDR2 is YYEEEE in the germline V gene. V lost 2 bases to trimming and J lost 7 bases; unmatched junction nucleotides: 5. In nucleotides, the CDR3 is TGTGCCAGCAGCTTAGGCGGGACAGGTAATGAGCAGTTCTTC. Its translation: CASSLGGTGNEQFF.

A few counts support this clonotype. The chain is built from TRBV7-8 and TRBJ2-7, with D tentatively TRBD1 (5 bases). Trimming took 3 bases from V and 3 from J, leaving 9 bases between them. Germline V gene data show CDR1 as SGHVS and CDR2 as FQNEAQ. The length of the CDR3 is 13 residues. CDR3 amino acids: CASSFFQGYEQYF. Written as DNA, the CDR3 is TGTGCCAGCAGCTTTTTTCAGGGCTACGAGCAGTACTTC.

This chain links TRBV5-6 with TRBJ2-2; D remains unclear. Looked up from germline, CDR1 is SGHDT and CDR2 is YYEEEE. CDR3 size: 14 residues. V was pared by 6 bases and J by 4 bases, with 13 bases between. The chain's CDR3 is CASNLRVITGELFF. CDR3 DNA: TGTGCCAGCAACCTTAGAGTAATCACCGGGGAGCTGTTTTTT.

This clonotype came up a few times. As DNA, the CDR3 is TGTGCCAGTAGTAATCCCTATACGGGCTCCACAGATACGCAGTATTTT. It encodes CASSNPYTGSTDTQYF. The chain carries TRBV19 and TRBJ2-3; D is undetermined. The CDR3 runs to 16 residues. Trimming removed 4 bases from V and 2 bases from J, with 16 bases in between. CDR1 is LNHDA, CDR2 SQIVND, per germline (reference sequence).

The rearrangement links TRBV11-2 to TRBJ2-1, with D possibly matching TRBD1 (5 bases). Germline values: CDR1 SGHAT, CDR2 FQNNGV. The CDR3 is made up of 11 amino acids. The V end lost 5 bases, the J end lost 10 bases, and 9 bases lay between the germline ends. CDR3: CASSRPGEQFF. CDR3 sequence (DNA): TGTGCCAGCAGCCGGCCAGGGGAGCAGTTCTTC.

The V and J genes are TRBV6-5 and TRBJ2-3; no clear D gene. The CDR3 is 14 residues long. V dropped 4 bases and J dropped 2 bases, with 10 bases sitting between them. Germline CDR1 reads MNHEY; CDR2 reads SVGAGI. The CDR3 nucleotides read TGTGCCAGCAGTTTGTCGGAGACCACAGATACGCAGTATTTT. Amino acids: CASSLSETTDTQYF.

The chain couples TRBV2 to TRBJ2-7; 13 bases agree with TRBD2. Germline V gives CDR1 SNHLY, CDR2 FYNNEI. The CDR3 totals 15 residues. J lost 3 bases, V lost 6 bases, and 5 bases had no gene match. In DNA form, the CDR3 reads TGTGCCAGCAGAAAGACTAGCGGGAGGTTCTACGAGCAGTACTTC. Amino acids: CASRKTSGRFYEQYF.

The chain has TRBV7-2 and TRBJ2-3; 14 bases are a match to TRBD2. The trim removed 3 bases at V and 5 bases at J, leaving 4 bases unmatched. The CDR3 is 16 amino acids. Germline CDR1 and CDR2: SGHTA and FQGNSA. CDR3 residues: CASSLGLAGVGDTQYF. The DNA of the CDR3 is TGTGCCAGCAGCTTGGGACTAGCGGGAGTCGGAGATACGCAGTATTTT.

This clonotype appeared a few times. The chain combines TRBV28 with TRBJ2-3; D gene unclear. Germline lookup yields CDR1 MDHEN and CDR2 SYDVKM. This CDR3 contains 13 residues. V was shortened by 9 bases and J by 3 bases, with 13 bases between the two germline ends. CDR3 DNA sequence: TGTGCCAGACGGAATATTCGAACAGATACGCAGTATTTT. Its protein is CARRNIRTDTQYF.

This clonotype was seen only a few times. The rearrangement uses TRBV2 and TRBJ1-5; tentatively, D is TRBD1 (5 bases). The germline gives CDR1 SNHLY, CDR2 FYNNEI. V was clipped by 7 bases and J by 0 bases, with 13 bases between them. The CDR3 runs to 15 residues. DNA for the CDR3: TGTGCCAGCATCCCAGGGAAGAATAGCAATCAGCCCCAGCATTTT. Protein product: CASIPGKNSNQPQHF.

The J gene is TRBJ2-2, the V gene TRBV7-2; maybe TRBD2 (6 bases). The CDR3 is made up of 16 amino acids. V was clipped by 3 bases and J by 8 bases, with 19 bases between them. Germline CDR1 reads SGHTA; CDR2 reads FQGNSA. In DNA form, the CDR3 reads TGTGCCAGCAGCTTCGTGACCGGGACTCCCTTAGGGGAGCTGTTTTTT. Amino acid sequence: CASSFVTGTPLGELFF.

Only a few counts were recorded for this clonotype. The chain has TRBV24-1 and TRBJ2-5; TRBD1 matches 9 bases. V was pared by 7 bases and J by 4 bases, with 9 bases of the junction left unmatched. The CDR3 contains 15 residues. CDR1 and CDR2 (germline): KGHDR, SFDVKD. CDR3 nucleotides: TGTGCCACCAGCCCGGGACAGGGTTTTCCAGAGACCCAGTACTTC. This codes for CATSPGQGFPETQYF.

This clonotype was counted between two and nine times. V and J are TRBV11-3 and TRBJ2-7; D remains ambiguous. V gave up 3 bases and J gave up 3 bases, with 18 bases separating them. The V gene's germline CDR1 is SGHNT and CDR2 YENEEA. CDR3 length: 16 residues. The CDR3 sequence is CASSFIKHPRGYEQYV. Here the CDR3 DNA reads TGTGCCAGCAGCTTCATCAAGCATCCTAGAGGCTACGAGCAGTACGTC.

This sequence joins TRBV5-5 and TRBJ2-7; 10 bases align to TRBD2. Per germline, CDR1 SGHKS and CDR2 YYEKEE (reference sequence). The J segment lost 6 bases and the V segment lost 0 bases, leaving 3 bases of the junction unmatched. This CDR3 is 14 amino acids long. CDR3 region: CASSLASGSSEQYF. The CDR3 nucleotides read TGTGCCAGCAGCTTGGCTAGCGGGAGCTCCGAGCAGTACTTC. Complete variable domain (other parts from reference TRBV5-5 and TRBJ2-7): DAGVTQSPTHLIKTRGQQVTLRCSPISGHKSVSWYQQVLGQGPQFIFQYYEKEERGRGNFPDRFSARQFPNYSSELNVNALLLGDSALYLCASSLASGSSEQYFGPGTRLTVT.

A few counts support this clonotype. In DNA form, the CDR3 reads TGCGCCAGCACCGACCTAATACCTGGGGGCACTGAAGCTTTCTTT. It yields the protein CASTDLIPGGTEAFF. The V and J genes are TRBV5-1 and TRBJ1-1, with D possibly matching TRBD1 (5 bases). Between the trimmed V and J ends, which lost 6 bases and 4 bases, there was a span of 19 bases. Germline V CDR1 and CDR2: SGHRS, YFSETQ. The CDR3 runs 15 residues.

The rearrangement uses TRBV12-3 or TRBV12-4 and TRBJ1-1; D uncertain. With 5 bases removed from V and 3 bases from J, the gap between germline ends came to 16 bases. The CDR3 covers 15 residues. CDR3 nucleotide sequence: TGTGCCAGCAGTCTGGGGATGGGGTTTTACACTGAAGCTTTCTTT. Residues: CASSLGMGFYTEAFF.

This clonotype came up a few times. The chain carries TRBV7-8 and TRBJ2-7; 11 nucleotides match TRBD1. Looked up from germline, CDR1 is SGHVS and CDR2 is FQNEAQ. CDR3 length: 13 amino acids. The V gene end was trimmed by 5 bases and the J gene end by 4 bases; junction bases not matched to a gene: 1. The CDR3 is CASSRDRGYEQYV. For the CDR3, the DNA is TGTGCCAGCAGCCGGGACAGGGGGTACGAGCAGTACGTC.

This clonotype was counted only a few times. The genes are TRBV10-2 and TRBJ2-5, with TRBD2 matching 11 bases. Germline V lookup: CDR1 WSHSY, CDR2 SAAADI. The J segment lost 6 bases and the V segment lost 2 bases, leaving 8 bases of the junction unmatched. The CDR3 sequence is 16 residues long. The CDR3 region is CASSERVAGGMKTQYF. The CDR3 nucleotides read TGCGCCAGCAGTGAGAGGGTAGCGGGAGGGATGAAGACCCAGTACTTC.

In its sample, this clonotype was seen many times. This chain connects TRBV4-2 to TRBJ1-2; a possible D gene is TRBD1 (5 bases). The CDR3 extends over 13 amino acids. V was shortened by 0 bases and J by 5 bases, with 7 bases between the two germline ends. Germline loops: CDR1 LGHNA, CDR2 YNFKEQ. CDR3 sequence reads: CASSQDRDYGYTF. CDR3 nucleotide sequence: TGTGCCAGCAGCCAAGACAGGGATTATGGCTACACCTTC.

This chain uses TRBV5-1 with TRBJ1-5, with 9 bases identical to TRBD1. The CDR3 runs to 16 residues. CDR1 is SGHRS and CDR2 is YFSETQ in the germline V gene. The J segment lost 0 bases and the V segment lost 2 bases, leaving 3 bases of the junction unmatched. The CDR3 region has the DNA TGCGCCAGCAGCTTAGGGACAGGGACTAGCAATCAGCCCCAGCATTTT. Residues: CASSLGTGTSNQPQHF.

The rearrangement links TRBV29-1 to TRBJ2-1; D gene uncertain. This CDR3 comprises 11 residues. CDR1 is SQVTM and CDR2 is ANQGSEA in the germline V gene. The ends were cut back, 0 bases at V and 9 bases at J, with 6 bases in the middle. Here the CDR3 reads CSVEDLSEQFF. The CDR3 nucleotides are TGCAGCGTTGAAGATCTGAGTGAGCAGTTCTTC.

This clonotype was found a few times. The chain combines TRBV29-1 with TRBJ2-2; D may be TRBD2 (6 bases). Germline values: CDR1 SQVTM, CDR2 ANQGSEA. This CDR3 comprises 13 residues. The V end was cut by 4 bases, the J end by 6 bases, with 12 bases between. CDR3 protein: CSVVRERAGELFF. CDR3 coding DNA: TGCAGCGTTGTACGGGAGCGGGCCGGGGAGCTGTTTTTT.

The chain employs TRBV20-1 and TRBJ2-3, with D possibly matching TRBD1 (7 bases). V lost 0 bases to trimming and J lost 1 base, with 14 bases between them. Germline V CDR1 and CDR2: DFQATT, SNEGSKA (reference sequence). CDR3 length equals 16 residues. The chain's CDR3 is CSARDVGGTGTDTQYF. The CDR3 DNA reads TGCAGTGCTAGAGATGTCGGCGGGACAGGCACAGATACGCAGTATTTT.

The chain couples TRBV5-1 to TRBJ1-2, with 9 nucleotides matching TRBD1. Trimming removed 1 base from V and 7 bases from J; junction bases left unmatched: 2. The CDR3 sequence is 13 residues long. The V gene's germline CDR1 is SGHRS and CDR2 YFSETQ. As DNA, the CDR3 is TGCGCCAGCAGCTTGACAGGGGGCGGTGGCTACACCTTC. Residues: CASSLTGGGGYTF. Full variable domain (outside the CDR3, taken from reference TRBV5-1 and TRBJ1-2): KAGVTQTPRYLIKTRGQQVTLSCSPISGHRSVSWYQQTPGQGLQFLFEYFSETQRNKGNFPGRFSGRQFSNSRSEMNVSTLELGDSALYLCASSLTGGGGYTFGSGTRLTVV.